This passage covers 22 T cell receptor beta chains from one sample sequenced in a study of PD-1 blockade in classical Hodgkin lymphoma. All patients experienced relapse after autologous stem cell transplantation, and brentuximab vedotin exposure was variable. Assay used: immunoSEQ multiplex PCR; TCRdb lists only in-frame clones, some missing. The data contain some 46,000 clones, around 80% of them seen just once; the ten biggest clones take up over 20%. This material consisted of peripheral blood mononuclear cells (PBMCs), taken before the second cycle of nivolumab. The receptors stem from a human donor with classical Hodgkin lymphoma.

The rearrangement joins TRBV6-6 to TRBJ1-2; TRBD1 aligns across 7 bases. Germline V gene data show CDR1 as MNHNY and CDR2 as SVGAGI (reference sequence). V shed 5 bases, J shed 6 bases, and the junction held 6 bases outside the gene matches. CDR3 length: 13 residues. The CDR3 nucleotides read TGTGCCAGCAGTCCCGACAGGGACCATGGCTACACCTTC. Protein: CASSPDRDHGYTF.

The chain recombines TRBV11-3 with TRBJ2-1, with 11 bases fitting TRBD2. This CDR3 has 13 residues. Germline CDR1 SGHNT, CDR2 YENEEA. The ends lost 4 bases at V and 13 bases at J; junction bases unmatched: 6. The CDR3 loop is CASSSHLAGGQFF. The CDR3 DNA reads TGTGCCAGCAGCTCACATCTAGCGGGAGGCCAGTTCTTC.

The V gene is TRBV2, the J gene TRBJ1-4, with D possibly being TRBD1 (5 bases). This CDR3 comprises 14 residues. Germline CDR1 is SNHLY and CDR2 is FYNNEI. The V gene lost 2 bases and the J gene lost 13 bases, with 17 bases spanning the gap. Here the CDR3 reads CASSEQSVRAGLFF. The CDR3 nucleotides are TGTGCCAGCAGTGAACAGTCCGTCAGGGCCGGACTGTTTTTT.

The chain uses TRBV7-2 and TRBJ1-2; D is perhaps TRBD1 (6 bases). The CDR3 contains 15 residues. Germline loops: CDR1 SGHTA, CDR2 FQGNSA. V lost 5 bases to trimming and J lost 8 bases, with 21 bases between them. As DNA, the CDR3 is TGTGCCAGCAGCCTCGACAAGGGGGTGACTCCAGGCTACACCTTC. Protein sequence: CASSLDKGVTPGYTF.

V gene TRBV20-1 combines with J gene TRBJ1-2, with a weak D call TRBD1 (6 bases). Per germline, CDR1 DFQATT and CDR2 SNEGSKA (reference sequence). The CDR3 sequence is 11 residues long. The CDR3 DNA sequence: TGCAAGCCCCTGGGGGCGGGGGGCTACACCTTC. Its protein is CKPLGAGGYTF.

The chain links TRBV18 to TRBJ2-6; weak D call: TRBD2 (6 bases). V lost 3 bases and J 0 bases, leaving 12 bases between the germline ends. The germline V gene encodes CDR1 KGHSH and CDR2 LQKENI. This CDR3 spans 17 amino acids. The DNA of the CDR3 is TGTGCCAGCTCACCCTATACGGGGGACTCTGGGGCCAACGTCCTGACTTTC. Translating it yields CASSPYTGDSGANVLTF.

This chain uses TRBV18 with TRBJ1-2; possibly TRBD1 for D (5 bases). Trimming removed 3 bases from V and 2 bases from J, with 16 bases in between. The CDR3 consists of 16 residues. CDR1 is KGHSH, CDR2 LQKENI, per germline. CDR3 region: CASSPAGPNPNYGYTF. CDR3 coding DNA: TGTGCCAGCTCACCGGCGGGACCTAACCCCAACTATGGCTACACCTTC.

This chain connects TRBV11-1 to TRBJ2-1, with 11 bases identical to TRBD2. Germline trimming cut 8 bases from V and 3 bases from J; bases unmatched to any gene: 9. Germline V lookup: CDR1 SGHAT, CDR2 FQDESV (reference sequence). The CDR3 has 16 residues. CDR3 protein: CASVQSLAGGYNEQFF. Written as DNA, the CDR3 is TGTGCCAGCGTCCAAAGCCTAGCGGGAGGCTACAATGAGCAGTTCTTC.

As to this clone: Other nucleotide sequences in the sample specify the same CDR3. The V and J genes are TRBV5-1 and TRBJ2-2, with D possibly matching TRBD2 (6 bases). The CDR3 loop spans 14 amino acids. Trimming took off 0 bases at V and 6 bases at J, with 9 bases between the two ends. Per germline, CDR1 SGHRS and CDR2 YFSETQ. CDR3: CASSLERVPGELFF. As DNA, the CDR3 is TGCGCCAGCAGCTTGGAGCGGGTACCCGGGGAGCTGTTTTTT.

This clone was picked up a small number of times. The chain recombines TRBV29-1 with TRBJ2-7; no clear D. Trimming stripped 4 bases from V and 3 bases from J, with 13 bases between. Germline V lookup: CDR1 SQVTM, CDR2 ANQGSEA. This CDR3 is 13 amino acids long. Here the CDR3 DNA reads TGCAGCGTTGCCCTCAAAGGAGTCTACGAGCAGTACTTC. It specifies CSVALKGVYEQYF.

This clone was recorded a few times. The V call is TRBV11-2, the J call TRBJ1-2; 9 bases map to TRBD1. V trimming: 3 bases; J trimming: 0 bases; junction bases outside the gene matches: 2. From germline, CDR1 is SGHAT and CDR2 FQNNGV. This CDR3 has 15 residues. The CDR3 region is CASSLRTGANYGYTF. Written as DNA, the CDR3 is TGTGCCAGCAGCTTGAGGACAGGGGCTAACTATGGCTACACCTTC.

CDR3 region: CASSARALGKNIQYF. As DNA, the CDR3 is TGTGCCAGCAGCGCCCGGGCACTAGGCAAAAACATTCAGTACTTC. The chain links TRBV7-9 to TRBJ2-4; D possibly corresponds to TRBD2 (5 bases). This CDR3 contains 15 residues. V was clipped by 5 bases and J by 3 bases, with 14 bases between them. The V gene's germline CDR1 is SEHNR and CDR2 FQNEAQ (reference sequence).

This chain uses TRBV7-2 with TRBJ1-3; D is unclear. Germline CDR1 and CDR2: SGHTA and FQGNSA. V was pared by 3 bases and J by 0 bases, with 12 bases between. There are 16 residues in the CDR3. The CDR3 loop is CASSFYGTDSGNTIYF. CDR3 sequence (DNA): TGTGCCAGCAGCTTCTACGGCACAGACTCTGGAAACACCATATATTTT.

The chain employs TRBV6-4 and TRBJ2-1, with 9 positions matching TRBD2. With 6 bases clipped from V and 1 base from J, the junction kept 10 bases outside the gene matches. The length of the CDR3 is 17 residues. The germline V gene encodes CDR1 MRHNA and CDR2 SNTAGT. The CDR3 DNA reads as TGTGCCAGCAGCTACTTAGCGGGAGCGCATTCCTACAATGAGCAGTTCTTC. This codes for CASSYLAGAHSYNEQFF.

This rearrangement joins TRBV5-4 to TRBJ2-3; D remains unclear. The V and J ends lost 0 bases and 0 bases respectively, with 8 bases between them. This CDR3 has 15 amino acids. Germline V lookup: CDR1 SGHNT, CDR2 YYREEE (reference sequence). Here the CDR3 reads CASSLESLSTDTQYF. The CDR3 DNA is TGTGCCAGCAGCTTGGAGAGTCTTAGCACAGATACGCAGTATTTT.

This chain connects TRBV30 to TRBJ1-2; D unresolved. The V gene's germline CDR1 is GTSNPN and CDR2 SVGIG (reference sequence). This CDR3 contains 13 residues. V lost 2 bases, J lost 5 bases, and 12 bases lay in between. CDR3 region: CAWSPVESYGYTF. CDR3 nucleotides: TGTGCCTGGAGTCCAGTGGAGTCTTATGGCTACACCTTC.

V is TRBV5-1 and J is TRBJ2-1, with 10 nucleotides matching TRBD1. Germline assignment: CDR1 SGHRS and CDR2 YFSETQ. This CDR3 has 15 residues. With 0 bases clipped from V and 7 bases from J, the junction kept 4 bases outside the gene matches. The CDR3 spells CASSLGLGQGNEQFF. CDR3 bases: TGCGCCAGCAGCTTGGGCCTGGGACAGGGGAATGAGCAGTTCTTC.

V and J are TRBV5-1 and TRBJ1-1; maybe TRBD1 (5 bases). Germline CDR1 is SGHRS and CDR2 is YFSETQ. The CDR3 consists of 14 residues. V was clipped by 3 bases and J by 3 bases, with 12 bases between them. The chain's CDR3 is CASSWDGRDTEAFF. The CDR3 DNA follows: TGCGCCAGCAGCTGGGACGGGAGGGACACTGAAGCTTTCTTT.

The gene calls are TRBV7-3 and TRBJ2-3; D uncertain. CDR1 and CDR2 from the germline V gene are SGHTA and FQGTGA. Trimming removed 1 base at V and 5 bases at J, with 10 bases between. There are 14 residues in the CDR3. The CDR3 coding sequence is TGTGCCAGCAGCTTAATAGGCGTAGGAGATACGCAGTATTTT. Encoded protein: CASSLIGVGDTQYF.

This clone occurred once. CDR3 protein: CASSQSRLVPEKLRETQYF. As DNA, the CDR3 is TGTGCCAGCAGCCAATCTCGTCTGGTGCCGGAAAAATTAAGAGAGACCCAGTACTTC. This rearrangement joins TRBV16 to TRBJ2-5; D not resolved. There are 19 residues in the CDR3. The germline gives CDR1 KGHSY, CDR2 FQNENV. V was shortened by 0 bases and J by 4 bases, with 24 bases between the two germline ends.

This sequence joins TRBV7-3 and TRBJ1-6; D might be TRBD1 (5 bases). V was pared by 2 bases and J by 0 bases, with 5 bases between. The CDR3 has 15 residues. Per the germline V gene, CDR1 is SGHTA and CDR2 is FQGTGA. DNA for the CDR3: TGTGCCAGCAGCTTAGACAGCTCCTATAATTCACCCCTCCACTTT. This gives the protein CASSLDSSYNSPLHF.

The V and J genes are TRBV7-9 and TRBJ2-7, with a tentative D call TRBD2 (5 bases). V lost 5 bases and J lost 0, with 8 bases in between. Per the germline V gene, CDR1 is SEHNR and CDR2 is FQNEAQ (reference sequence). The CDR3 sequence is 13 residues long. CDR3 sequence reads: CASSAGNSYEQYF. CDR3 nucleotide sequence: TGTGCCAGCAGCGCCGGGAACTCCTACGAGCAGTACTTC.